This T cell receptor (beta chain) was captured in a study of shared T cell receptors in the human thymus. The ends were cut back, 1 base at V and 5 bases at J, with 13 bases in the middle. This CDR3 is 15 amino acids long. Germline CDR1 and CDR2: SGHDT and YYEEEE. Profiled with immunoSEQ multiplex PCR; TCRdb holds only in-frame clones, not every one. Of hundreds of thousands of clones in the sample, 75% to 90% were seen once. This sample also belongs to another study, concerning human thymus T cells.

Material for sequencing was thymocytes. V gene TRBV5-6 combines with J gene TRBJ2-1, with a tentative D call TRBD2 (5 bases). This clonotype originated in a girl under three years old with a congenital heart defect. CDR3 bases: TGTGCCAGCAGCTTGTCGGCGGGCCCCAACAATGAGCAGTTCTTC. Translating gives CASSLSAGPNNEQFF.